These 5 T cell receptor beta chains were all obtained from the same sample, sequenced in a study of cytomegalovirus exposure and HLA in healthy donors. Produced via immunoSEQ multiplex PCR; TCRdb's table is partial and in-frame only. The repertoire consists of about 160,000 clones, with 88% occurring once and the leading ten covering approximately 3.1%. The sample comprised PBMCs. Receptors originate from a man aged 18 to 29 in good health and CMV-seronegative.

The rearrangement joins TRBV5-1 to TRBJ1-4; 10 bases agree with TRBD1. Germline CDR1 and CDR2: SGHRS and YFSETQ. This CDR3 comprises 15 residues. Trimming removed 0 bases from V and 7 bases from J; junction bases left unmatched: 3. The CDR3 DNA reads TGCGCCAGCAGCTTGGGGACAGGGGGAAGTGAAAAACTGTTTTTT. Protein product: CASSLGTGGSEKLFF.

V is TRBV6-1 and J is TRBJ2-2; TRBD2 matches at 12 bases. J was trimmed by 4 bases and V by 4 bases; bases with no gene match: 7. Looked up from germline, CDR1 is MNHNS and CDR2 is SASEGT. This CDR3 region has 17 residues. CDR3 protein: CASSGRTSGDGTGELFF. In DNA form, the CDR3 reads TGTGCCAGCAGTGGGAGGACTAGCGGGGACGGCACCGGGGAGCTGTTTTTT.

This rearrangement joins TRBV29-1 to TRBJ2-5; possible D gene TRBD1, 6 bases. This CDR3 contains 12 residues. CDR1 is SQVTM, CDR2 ANQGSEA, per germline. V gave up 4 bases and J gave up 4 bases, with 10 bases separating them. The CDR3 protein is CSVVRTAETQYF. Written as DNA, the CDR3 is TGCAGCGTTGTAAGGACAGCAGAGACCCAGTACTTC.

The V gene is TRBV13, the J gene TRBJ1-2, with 7 bases lining up with TRBD1. CDR1 and CDR2 from the germline V gene are PRHDT and FYEKMQ (reference sequence). V lost 5 bases and J lost 7; bases outside the gene matches: 4. The CDR3 sequence is 12 residues long. The DNA for the CDR3 is TGTGCCAGCAGCCCCCGACAGGGTGGCTACACCTTC. Its translation: CASSPRQGGYTF. Combining the CDR3 with reference TRBV13 and TRBJ1-2 gives the whole variable domain AAGVIQSPRHLIKEKRETATLKCYPIPRHDTVYWYQQGPGQDPQFLISFYEKMQSDKGSIPDRFSAQQFSDYHSELNMSSLELGDSALYFCASSPRQGGYTFGSGTRLTVV.

The count of this clone is one. The chain links TRBV10-1 to TRBJ1-6; D remains unclear. This CDR3 region has 14 residues. Germline loops: CDR1 WNHNN, CDR2 SYGVQD (reference sequence). The ends were cut back, 3 bases at V and 7 bases at J, with 10 bases in the middle. CDR3 nucleotides: TGCGCCAGCAGTGACGCGGGAAAAAATTCACCCCTCCACTTT. Translated, it gives CASSDAGKNSPLHF.